The following is a T cell receptor (beta chain) sequence with its context. This specimen belongs to a study of blood T cell repertoires in COVID-19. Per germline, CDR1 SEHNR and CDR2 FQNEAQ (reference sequence). This CDR3 comprises 15 residues. Trimming removed 3 bases from V and 5 bases from J, with 16 bases in between. As processed by the authors: Nucleated cell counts were estimated from reference gene primer amplification. TCRdb keeps only in-frame clones here, not all; method: immunoSEQ multiplex PCR. V and J calls and clone size are copied from that table; D and trimming were computed from the DNA. Here the sample spans approximately 72,000 clones, roughly 90% being singletons.

Material for sequencing was peripheral blood. This chain links TRBV7-9 with TRBJ2-5; D is unresolved. The sequence came from a man aged 55 to 69 with acute or convalescent COVID-19. CDR3 sequence: CASSFKSGRRETQYF. Written as DNA, the CDR3 is TGTGCCAGCAGCTTTAAATCGGGTAGACGGGAGACCCAGTACTTC.